Following are 15 T cell receptor beta chains from one sample sequenced in a study of shared clonotypes between healthy human individuals. Measured with immunoSEQ multiplex PCR; TCRdb has only the in-frame clones, and not every one. The profile shows about 2.3 million clones, just over 90% of them singletons. What was sequenced was naive CD4+ T cells from PBMCs. The subset was: CD45RA+ positively selected. These receptor sequences come from a man aged 18-30 years in good health. Some clones in this sample may be carry-over from other donors' samples.

This chain joins TRBV21-1 and TRBJ1-1; the table assigns TRBD1, which was not confirmed against the DNA. TRBV21-1 is flagged as a pseudogene. CDR3 length: 19 amino acids. CDR3 protein: CASSKVQGALTDRNTEAFF. The CDR3 nucleotides are TGTGCCAGCAGCAAGGTACAGGGGGCCCTTACCGACCGTAACACTGAAGCTTTCTTT.

This clone occurred once. The chain links TRBV6-4 to TRBJ1-1; D is possibly TRBD1 (6 bases). Germline CDR1 and CDR2: MRHNA and SNTAGT. The CDR3 length is 16 residues. The V end was cut by 5 bases, the J end by 2 bases, with 18 bases between. CDR3 region: CASSPSGGAGNTEAFF. The CDR3 nucleotides read TGTGCCAGCAGTCCCTCGGGGGGGGCAGGAAACACTGAAGCTTTCTTT.

The V and J genes are TRBV5-5 and TRBJ2-5; D may be TRBD1 or TRBD2 (7 bases each). CDR1 is SGHKS and CDR2 is YYEKEE in the germline V gene (reference sequence). CDR3 size: 14 residues. V lost 6 bases, J lost 5 bases, and 17 bases lay in between. The CDR3 DNA reads as TGTGCCAGCACCCGACTAGCAGGGGGGGAGACCCAGTACTTC. It translates to CASTRLAGGETQYF.

This rearrangement joins TRBV28 to TRBJ2-4, with D possibly TRBD1 on 6 matching bases. Trimming pared 4 bases from V and 2 bases from J, leaving 12 bases between. CDR1 is MDHEN and CDR2 is SYDVKM in the germline V gene. The CDR3 has 15 residues. The CDR3 region is CASSSLGQSKNIQYF. The CDR3 DNA reads as TGTGCCAGCAGTTCTCTAGGACAGTCCAAAAACATTCAGTACTTC. Based on the CDR3 plus reference TRBV28 and TRBJ2-4, the full variable domain is DVKVTQSSRYLVKRTGEKVFLECVQDMDHENMFWYRQDPGLGLRLIYFSYDVKMKEKGDIPEGYSVSREKKERFSLILESASTNQTSMYLCASSSLGQSKNIQYFGAGTRLSVL.

The chain uses TRBV5-1 and TRBJ1-2; 8 nucleotides line up with TRBD1. The J segment lost 8 bases and the V segment lost 4 bases, leaving 7 bases of the junction unmatched. Germline loops: CDR1 SGHRS, CDR2 YFSETQ. There are 13 residues in the CDR3. CDR3 amino acids: CASSHGQGDGYTF. The DNA for the CDR3 is TGCGCCAGCAGCCACGGACAGGGTGACGGCTACACCTTC.

The genes are TRBV18 and TRBJ1-1, with 7 bases aligning to TRBD1. J gave up 4 bases and V 6 bases, and 8 bases lay outside the gene matches. This CDR3 comprises 14 residues. Germline loops: CDR1 KGHSH, CDR2 LQKENI. The CDR3 sequence: CASSPGGGSTEAFF. The CDR3 nucleotides read TGTGCCAGCTCGCCAGGGGGTGGGAGCACTGAAGCTTTCTTT.

The V gene is TRBV18, the J gene TRBJ1-2; TRBD1 aligns across 7 bases. Germline loops: CDR1 KGHSH, CDR2 LQKENI. This CDR3 is 13 amino acids long. The V and J ends lost 8 bases and 6 bases, in that order; junction bases with no gene match: 9. The DNA for the CDR3 is TGTGCCAGCCGAGGGAGGGGGCGAGATGGCTACACCTTC. Protein sequence: CASRGRGRDGYTF.

The chain combines TRBV18 with TRBJ2-2; 11 bases line up with TRBD2. CDR3 length equals 18 residues. Germline assignment: CDR1 KGHSH and CDR2 LQKENI. Germline trimming cut 0 bases from V and 6 bases from J; bases unmatched to any gene: 9. The CDR3 nucleotides read TGTGCCAGCTCACCACCTAGCGGGAGGGCCGCTGTATCCGGGGAGCTGTTTTTT. This codes for CASSPPSGRAAVSGELFF.

V is TRBV5-5 and J is TRBJ2-3, with D possibly matching TRBD2 (6 bases). The germline CDR1 and CDR2 sequences are SGHKS and YYEKEE (reference sequence). V lost 4 bases, J lost 2 bases, and 17 bases lay in between. The CDR3 runs to 16 residues. The CDR3, as DNA: TGTGCCAGCAGCGAGGCCATAGCGGAGTTCACAGATACGCAGTATTTT. It encodes CASSEAIAEFTDTQYF.

This chain links TRBV29-1 with TRBJ2-3; D tentatively reads TRBD1 or TRBD2 (5 bases each). Germline loops: CDR1 SQVTM, CDR2 ANQGSEA. The V and J ends lost 1 base and 3 bases respectively, with 11 bases between them. The CDR3 is 14 residues long. Here the CDR3 DNA reads TGCAGCGTTGAAGGGGGGACGGGGACAGATACGCAGTATTTT. It encodes CSVEGGTGTDTQYF.

This clone appeared once. The gene calls are TRBV28 and TRBJ1-2; tentatively, D is TRBD1 (5 bases). The CDR3 runs 12 residues. Trimming shortened V by 8 bases and J by 4 bases, and 11 bases separated the two germline ends. The germline CDR1 and CDR2 sequences are MDHEN and SYDVKM. The CDR3 reads CASLAGGYGYTF. The CDR3 coding sequence is TGTGCCAGCTTAGCTGGGGGCTATGGCTACACCTTC.

The rearrangement uses TRBV6-5 and TRBJ1-5, with D perhaps TRBD1 (6 bases). The germline V gene has CDR1 MNHEY and CDR2 SVGAGI. V lost 5 bases and J 6 bases, leaving 11 bases between the germline ends. The CDR3 runs to 13 residues. The CDR3 spells CASSDNRAQPQHF. DNA of the CDR3: TGTGCCAGCAGTGACAACAGGGCTCAGCCCCAGCATTTT.

This clone was observed once. The chain joins TRBV29-1 to TRBJ1-1; TRBD1 is a possible D gene (6 bases). Germline V gene sequence: CDR1 SQVTM, CDR2 ANQGSEA. Trimming shortened V by 2 bases and J by 0 bases, and 19 bases separated the two germline ends. The CDR3 runs to 17 residues. The CDR3 spells CSVEPGTKLGLNTEAFF. DNA of the CDR3: TGCAGCGTTGAACCCGGGACAAAGCTTGGGTTGAACACTGAAGCTTTCTTT.

As DNA, the CDR3 is TGCAGTCCGGACAGGGGAGATGGCTACACCTTC. Translating gives CSPDRGDGYTF. The rearrangement uses TRBV20-1 and TRBJ1-2, with 9 bases matching TRBD1. Germline CDR1 DFQATT, CDR2 SNEGSKA (reference sequence). The CDR3 totals 11 residues. The ends lost 8 bases at V and 6 bases at J; junction bases unmatched: 4.

The chain recombines TRBV28 with TRBJ1-2; 10 bases align to TRBD1. Germline V gives CDR1 MDHEN, CDR2 SYDVKM. This CDR3 spans 15 amino acids. With 4 bases clipped from V and 4 bases from J, the junction kept 6 bases outside the gene matches. The CDR3 DNA reads as TGTGCCAGCAGTTCAAGACAGGGGGCACTCTATGGCTACACCTTC. Encoded protein: CASSSRQGALYGYTF.